These T cell receptor beta chains were read from a single sample in a study of graft-versus-host responses after intestinal transplantation. Profiling relied on immunoSEQ multiplex PCR, and the TCRdb table lists in-frame clones only, not all of them. The profile shows 7,500 to 9,000 clones, nearly 95% of them singletons. The sequencing here drew on PBMCs, taken 11 days after intestinal transplantation. The receptor source for this set is a human patient who received an intestinal transplant, so some T cells may come from the graft donor. Each CDR3 is given with its conserved first and last residue. The D gene is left open where the match is weak.

j_call d_call v_call cdr3_aa
TRBJ2-7 TRBD2 TRBV5-4 CKVGGRGGRGEQYF
TRBJ2-1 NA TRBV27 CASSLSLDSAEQFF
TRBJ1-2 TRBD1 TRBV27 CASSQGPGTELF
TRBJ2-7 NA TRBV29-1 CSVGVSSYEQYF
TRBJ2-3 TRBD1 TRBV4-3 CASSLLLGQIGTQYF
TRBJ1-2 NA TRBV5-8 CASSLVSAGGNYGYTF
TRBJ2-3 TRBD1 TRBV4-3 CASSQDPTGADTQYF
TRBJ2-3 TRBD1 TRBV6-6 CASQQGARTDTQYF
TRBJ1-1 NA TRBV6-1 CASTKTVEAFF
TRBJ1-5 NA TRBV2 CASSDDSLPPQHF
TRBJ2-1 TRBD2 TRBV6-5 CASSQTSDSYNEQFF
TRBJ2-1 NA TRBV5-1 CASSSGTGSYNEQFF
TRBJ1-2 TRBD1 TRBV6-5 CASSYVGQGANGYTF
TRBJ1-1 TRBD1 TRBV4-1 CASSERQGNTEAFF
TRBJ2-3 TRBD1 TRBV7-9 CASSLPQGVDSDTQYF
TRBJ1-1 NA TRBV28 CASSPLEGTEAFF
TRBJ2-7 TRBD1 TRBV2 CASRQLDRVKEQYF
TRBJ1-5 NA TRBV28 CASSSSSGANNQPQHF
TRBJ1-3 TRBD1 TRBV9 CASSDWTGENTIYF
TRBJ1-6 NA TRBV6-1 CASSEAAGNSPLHF
TRBJ2-1 TRBD2 TRBV7-3 CASSAGVAGHNEQFF
TRBJ2-4 NA TRBV28 CASSLTEAANIQYF